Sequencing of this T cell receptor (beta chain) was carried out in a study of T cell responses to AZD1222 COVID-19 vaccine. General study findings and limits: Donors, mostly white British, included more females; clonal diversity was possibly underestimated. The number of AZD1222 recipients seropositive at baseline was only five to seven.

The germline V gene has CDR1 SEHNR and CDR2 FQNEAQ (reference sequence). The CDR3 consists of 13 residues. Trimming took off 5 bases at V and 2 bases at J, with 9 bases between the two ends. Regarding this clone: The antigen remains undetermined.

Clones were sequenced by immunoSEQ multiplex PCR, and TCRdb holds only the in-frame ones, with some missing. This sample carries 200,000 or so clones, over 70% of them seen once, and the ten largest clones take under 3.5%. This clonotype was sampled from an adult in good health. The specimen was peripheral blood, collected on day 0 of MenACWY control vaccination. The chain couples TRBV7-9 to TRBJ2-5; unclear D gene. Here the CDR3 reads CASSLSGQETQYF. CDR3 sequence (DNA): TGTGCCAGCAGCCTGTCAGGACAAGAGACCCAGTACTTC.